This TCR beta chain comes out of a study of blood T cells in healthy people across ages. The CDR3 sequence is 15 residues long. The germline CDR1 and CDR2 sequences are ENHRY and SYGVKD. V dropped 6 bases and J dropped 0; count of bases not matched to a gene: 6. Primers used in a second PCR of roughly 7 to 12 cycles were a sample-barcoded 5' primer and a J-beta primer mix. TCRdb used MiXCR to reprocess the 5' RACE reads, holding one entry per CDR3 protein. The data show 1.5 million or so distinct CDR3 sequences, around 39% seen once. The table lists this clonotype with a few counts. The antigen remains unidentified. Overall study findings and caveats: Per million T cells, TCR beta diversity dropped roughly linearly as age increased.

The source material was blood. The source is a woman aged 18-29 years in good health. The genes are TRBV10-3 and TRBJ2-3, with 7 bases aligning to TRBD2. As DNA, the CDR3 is TGTGCCATCAGGCAAGCGGGGACTAGCACAGATACGCAGTATTTT. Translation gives CAIRQAGTSTDTQYF.